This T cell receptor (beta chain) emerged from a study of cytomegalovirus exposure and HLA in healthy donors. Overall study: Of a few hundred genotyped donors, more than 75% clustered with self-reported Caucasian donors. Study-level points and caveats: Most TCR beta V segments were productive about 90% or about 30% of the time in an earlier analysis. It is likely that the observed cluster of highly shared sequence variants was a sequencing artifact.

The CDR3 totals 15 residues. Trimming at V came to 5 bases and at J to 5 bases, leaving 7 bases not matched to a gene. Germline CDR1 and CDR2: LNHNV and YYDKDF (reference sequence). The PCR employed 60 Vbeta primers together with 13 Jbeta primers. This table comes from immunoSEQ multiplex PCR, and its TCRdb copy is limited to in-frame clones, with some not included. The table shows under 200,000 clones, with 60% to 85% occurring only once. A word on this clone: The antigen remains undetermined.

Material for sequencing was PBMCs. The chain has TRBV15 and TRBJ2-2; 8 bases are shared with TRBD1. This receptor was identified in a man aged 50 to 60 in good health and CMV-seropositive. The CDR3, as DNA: TGTGCCACCAGCGATAGGACAGGGCGGACCGGGGAGCTGTTTTTT. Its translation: CATSDRTGRTGELFF.